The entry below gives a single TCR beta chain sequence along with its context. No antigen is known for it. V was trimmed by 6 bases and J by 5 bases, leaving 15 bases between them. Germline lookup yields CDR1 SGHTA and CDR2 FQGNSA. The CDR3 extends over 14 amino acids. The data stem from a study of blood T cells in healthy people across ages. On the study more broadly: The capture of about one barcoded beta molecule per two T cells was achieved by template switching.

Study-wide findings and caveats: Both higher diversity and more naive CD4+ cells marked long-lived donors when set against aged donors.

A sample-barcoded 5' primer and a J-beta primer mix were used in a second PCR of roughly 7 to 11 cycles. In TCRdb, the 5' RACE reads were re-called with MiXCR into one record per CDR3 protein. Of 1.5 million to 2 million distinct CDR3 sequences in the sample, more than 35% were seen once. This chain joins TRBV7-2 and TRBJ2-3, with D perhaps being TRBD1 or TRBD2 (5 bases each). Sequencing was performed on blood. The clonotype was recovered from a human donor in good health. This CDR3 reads CASRPSLGVDTQYF. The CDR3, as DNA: TGTGCCAGCAGGCCCTCCTTGGGGGTAGATACGCAGTATTTT.